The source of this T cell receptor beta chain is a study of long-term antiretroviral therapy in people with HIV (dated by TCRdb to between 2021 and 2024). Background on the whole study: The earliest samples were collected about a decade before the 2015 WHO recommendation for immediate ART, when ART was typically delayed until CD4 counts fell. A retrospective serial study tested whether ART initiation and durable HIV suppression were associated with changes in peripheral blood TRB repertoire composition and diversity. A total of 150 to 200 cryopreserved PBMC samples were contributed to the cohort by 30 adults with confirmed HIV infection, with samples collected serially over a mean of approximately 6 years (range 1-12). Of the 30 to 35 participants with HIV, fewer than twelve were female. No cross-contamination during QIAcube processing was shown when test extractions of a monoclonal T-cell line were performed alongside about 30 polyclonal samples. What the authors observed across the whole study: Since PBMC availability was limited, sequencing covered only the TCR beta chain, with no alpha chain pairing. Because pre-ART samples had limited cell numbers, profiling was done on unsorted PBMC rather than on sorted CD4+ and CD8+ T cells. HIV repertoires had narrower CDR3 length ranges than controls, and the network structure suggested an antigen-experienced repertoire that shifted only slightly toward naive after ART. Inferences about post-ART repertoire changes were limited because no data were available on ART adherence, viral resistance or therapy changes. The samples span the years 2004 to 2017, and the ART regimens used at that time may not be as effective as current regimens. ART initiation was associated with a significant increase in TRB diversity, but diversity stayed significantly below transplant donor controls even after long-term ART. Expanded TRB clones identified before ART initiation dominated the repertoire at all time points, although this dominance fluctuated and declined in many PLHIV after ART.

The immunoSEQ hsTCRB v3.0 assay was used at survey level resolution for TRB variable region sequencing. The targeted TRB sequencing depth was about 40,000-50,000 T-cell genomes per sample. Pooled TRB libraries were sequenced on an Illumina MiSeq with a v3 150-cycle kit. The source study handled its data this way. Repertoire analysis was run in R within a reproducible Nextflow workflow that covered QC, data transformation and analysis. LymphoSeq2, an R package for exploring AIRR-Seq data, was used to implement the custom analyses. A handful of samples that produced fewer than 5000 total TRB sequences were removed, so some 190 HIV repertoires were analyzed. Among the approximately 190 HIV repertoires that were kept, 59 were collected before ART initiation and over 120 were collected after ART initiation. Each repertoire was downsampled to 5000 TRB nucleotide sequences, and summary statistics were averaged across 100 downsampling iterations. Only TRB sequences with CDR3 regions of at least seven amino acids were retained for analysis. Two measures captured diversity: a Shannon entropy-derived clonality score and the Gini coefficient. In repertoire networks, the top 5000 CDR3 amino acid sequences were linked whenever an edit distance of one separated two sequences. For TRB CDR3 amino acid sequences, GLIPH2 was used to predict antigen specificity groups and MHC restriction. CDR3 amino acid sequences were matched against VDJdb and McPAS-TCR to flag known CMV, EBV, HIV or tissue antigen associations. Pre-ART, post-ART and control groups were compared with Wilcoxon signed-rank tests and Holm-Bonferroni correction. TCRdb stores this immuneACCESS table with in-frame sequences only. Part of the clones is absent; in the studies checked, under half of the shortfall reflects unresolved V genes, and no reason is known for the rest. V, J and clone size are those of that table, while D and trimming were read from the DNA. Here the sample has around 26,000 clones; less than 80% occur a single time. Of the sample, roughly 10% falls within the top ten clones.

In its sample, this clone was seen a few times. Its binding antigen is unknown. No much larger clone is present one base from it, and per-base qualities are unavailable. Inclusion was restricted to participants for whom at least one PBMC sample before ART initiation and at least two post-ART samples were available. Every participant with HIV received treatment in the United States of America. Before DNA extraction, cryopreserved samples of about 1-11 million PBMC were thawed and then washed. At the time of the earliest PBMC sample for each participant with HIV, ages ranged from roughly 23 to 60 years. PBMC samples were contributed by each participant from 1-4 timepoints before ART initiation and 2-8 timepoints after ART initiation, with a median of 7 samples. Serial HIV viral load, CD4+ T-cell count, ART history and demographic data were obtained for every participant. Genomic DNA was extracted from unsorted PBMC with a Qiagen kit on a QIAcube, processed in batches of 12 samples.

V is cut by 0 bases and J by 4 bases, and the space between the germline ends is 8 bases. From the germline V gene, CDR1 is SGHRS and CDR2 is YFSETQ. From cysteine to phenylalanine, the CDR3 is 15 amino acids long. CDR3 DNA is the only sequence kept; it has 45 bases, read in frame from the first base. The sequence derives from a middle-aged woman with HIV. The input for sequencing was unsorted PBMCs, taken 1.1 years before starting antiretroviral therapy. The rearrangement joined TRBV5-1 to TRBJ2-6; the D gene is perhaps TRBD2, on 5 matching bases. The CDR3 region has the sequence CASSLAGVGANVLTF. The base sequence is TGCGCCAGCAGCTTGGCCGGGGTGGGGGCCAACGTCCTGACTTTC.